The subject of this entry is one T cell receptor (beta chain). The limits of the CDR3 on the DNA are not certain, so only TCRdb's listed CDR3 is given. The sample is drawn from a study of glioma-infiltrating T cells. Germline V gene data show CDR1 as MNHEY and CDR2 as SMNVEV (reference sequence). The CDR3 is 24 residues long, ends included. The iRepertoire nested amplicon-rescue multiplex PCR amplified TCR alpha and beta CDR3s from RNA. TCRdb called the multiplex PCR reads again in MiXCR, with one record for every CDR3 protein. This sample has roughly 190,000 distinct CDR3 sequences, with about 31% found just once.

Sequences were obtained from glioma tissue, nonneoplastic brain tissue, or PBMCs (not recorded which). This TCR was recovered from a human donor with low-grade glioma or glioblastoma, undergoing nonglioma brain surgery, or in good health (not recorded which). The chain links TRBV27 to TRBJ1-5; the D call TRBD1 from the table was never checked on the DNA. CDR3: CASSYYRGYEQYFGPGTLNQPQHF.